A selection of T cell receptor beta chains follows, all from one sample in a study of shared clonotypes between healthy human individuals. Assay used: immunoSEQ multiplex PCR; TCRdb lists only in-frame clones, some missing. The table shows about 1.5 million clones, with around 95% occurring only once. The sequencing input was naive CD4+ T cells sorted from blood. These receptors all come from a man aged 25-45 years in good health. Each CDR3 is given with its conserved first and last residue. Clone size is not always given. Where it is, it says once, few, many or a class for expanded clones.

v_call: TRBV10-3; clone_size: -; cdr3_aa: CAISESGAGTGELFF
v_call: TRBV6-5; clone_size: -; cdr3_aa: CASSYTSESYNEQFF
v_call: TRBV19; clone_size: -; cdr3_aa: CASSMADRVYYGYTF
v_call: TRBV9; clone_size: -; cdr3_aa: CASSVDRGGGTEAFF
v_call: TRBV7-9; clone_size: -; cdr3_aa: CASSPYAGGNHEQYF
v_call: TRBV14; clone_size: -; cdr3_aa: CASSQVRGGTEAFF
v_call: TRBV12-5; clone_size: -; cdr3_aa: CASGLSRLADTQYF
v_call: TRBV7-6; clone_size: -; cdr3_aa: CASSFFASGSGWADTQYF
v_call: TRBV6-1; clone_size: -; cdr3_aa: CASRREVITYEQYF
v_call: TRBV28; clone_size: -; cdr3_aa: CASSPGQGDQPQHF
v_call: TRBV28; clone_size: -; cdr3_aa: CASSLSGQGNTEAFF
v_call: TRBV6-5; clone_size: -; cdr3_aa: CASSYSGTPPGGYTF
v_call: TRBV18; clone_size: -; cdr3_aa: CASSPEGNQPQHF
v_call: TRBV9; clone_size: -; cdr3_aa: CASRSLGLPRGNEQFF
v_call: TRBV18; clone_size: -; cdr3_aa: CASSTTSRDSGNTIYF
v_call: TRBV7-9; clone_size: -; cdr3_aa: CASSTPGQGWTGELFF
v_call: TRBV6-1; clone_size: -; cdr3_aa: CASSGGKETQYF
v_call: TRBV30; clone_size: -; cdr3_aa: CAWGEQGSYNEQFF
v_call: TRBV25-1; clone_size: -; cdr3_aa: CASSEAGANYGYTF
v_call: TRBV7-2; clone_size: -; cdr3_aa: CASSLRLSGKGTDTQYF
v_call: TRBV30; clone_size: -; cdr3_aa: CASRDGTDQPQHF
v_call: TRBV5-1; clone_size: -; cdr3_aa: CASSSGLAGNEQFF
v_call: TRBV6-5; clone_size: -; cdr3_aa: CASSYSQGYNEKLFF
v_call: TRBV5-1; clone_size: -; cdr3_aa: CASSTTGVKGEKLFF
v_call: TRBV4-3; clone_size: -; cdr3_aa: CASSQGDRRNTDTQYF
v_call: TRBV28; clone_size: -; cdr3_aa: CASKIGGDSNQPQHF
v_call: TRBV7-2; clone_size: -; cdr3_aa: CASSLGQGGTTFF
v_call: TRBV27; clone_size: -; cdr3_aa: CASSLVLVPFGNEQFF
v_call: TRBV5-1; clone_size: -; cdr3_aa: CASSFSFPTSGSPETQYF
v_call: TRBV5-1; clone_size: -; cdr3_aa: CASRPTSALSYEQYF
v_call: TRBV9; clone_size: -; cdr3_aa: CASSIGTGSYGYTF
v_call: TRBV9; clone_size: -; cdr3_aa: CASSPRQGAHPGYTF
v_call: TRBV4-3; clone_size: -; cdr3_aa: CASSQDGSRASTGELFF
v_call: TRBV29-1; clone_size: once; cdr3_aa: CSVERRGGTETQYF
v_call: TRBV20-1; clone_size: -; cdr3_aa: CSGRSGETQYF
v_call: TRBV6-5; clone_size: -; cdr3_aa: CASSYSNLQETQYF
v_call: TRBV5-1; clone_size: -; cdr3_aa: CASSLQGANTGELFF
v_call: TRBV4-1; clone_size: -; cdr3_aa: CASSPKRARAQETQYF
v_call: TRBV7-8; clone_size: -; cdr3_aa: CASSVKRDRDNEQFF
v_call: TRBV28; clone_size: once; cdr3_aa: CASSLAGGRGETQYF
v_call: TRBV5-1; clone_size: -; cdr3_aa: CATGRGGVGETQYF
v_call: TRBV28; clone_size: -; cdr3_aa: CASSHGGTGWTGELFF
v_call: TRBV7-9; clone_size: -; cdr3_aa: CASSLAPNDQPQHF
v_call: TRBV28; clone_size: -; cdr3_aa: CASSGVPETQYF
v_call: TRBV10-1; clone_size: -; cdr3_aa: CASSERQNTGELFF
v_call: TRBV15; clone_size: few; cdr3_aa: CATSRVHGRGGTEAFF
v_call: TRBV5-4; clone_size: -; cdr3_aa: CASSLPGLGSHEQYF